This record looks at one TCR beta chain sequence and its context. Its target is unknown. These data belong to a study of OX40 agonist ivuxolimab in advanced cancers. Overall study results and limits: CD8+ T cells showed, on average, more clonal expansion than CD4+ cells. With doses of 0.1 to 3.0 mg/kg, CD4+ and CD8+ blood T cells had undergone clonal expansion by week 6.

The V and J ends lost 5 bases and 1 base respectively, with 6 bases between them. Germline V lookup: CDR1 MNHEY, CDR2 SMNVEV (reference sequence). The CDR3 loop spans 12 amino acids. TCRdb's table, derived via immunoSEQ multiplex PCR, lists solely in-frame clones and lacks some. The table has approximately 69,000 clones, 90% seen once. The sequence was collected from an adult with an advanced solid tumor such as melanoma, head and neck, liver or kidney cancer. The sample consisted of CD4+ or CD8+ T cells sorted from blood, taken in a trial of the OX40 agonist ivuxolimab. The chain couples TRBV27 to TRBJ2-7; D is possibly TRBD2 (5 bases). The CDR3 loop reads CASSGLSYEQYF. CDR3 in DNA: TGTGCCAGCAGTGGACTTTCCTACGAGCAGTACTTC.